The T cell receptor (beta chain) under discussion was sequenced for a study of T cell repertoires in cytomegalovirus infection. Note on this clonotype: Its antigen is not known.

Trimming shortened V by 2 bases and J by 6 bases, and 11 bases separated the two germline ends. The CDR3 covers 13 residues. CDR1 is SGHDT and CDR2 is YYEEEE in the germline V gene. MiXCR, applied by TCRdb to the reads, yields one record per CDR3 protein. Counted here are roughly 920,000 distinct CDR3 sequences, roughly 31% occurring once; the ten biggest clones make up roughly an eighth. The genes are TRBV5-6 and TRBJ1-2; D is undetermined. The sequencing used cultured CD8+ T cells from PBMCs, collected from culture after CMV antigen stimulation. The receptor's source is a human donor in good health (CMV status not recorded). Some clones in this sample may be carry-over from other donors' samples. The CDR3 here is CASSLGQSNGYTF. The DNA for the CDR3 is TGTGCCAGCAGCTTAGGGCAGTCGAATGGCTACACCTTC.